The rows below give T cell receptor beta chains drawn from one sample of a study of T cell repertoires in cytomegalovirus infection. TCRdb passed the reads through MiXCR, listing each CDR3 protein once. This table holds fewer than 550,000 distinct CDR3 sequences, about 33% found once. Source material: PBMCs. Every receptor here comes from a human donor in good health (CMV status not recorded). Some clones in this sample may be carry-over from other donors' samples. The CDR3 runs from the conserved cysteine through the conserved F or W. The D gene is left open where the match is weak. The size of a clone is reported for some rows only, either as once, few or many, or as a class for expanded clones.

clone size	V gene	D gene	J gene	CDR3 length	CDR3 DNA	CDR3 protein
few	TRBV12-3/TRBV12-4	TRBD1	TRBJ2-7	13	TGTGCCAGCACTTCCGGGACAGCCTACGAGCAGTACTTC	CASTSGTAYEQYF
many	TRBV12-3/TRBV12-4	TRBD2	TRBJ2-7	14	TGTGCCAGCAGTCCAGGCGGGGGAGCCTACGAGCAGTACTTC	CASSPGGGAYEQYF
few	TRBV19	TRBD2	TRBJ2-5	15	TGTGCCAGTAGGGCTAGCGGGGGGACCCAAGAGACCCAGTACTTC	CASRASGGTQETQYF
-	TRBV7-2	TRBD1	TRBJ1-1	16	TGTGCCAGCAGCTTCAGGGACAGGTACCCGAACACTGAAGCTTTATTT	CASSFRDRYPNTEALF
-	TRBV19	-	TRBJ1-6	12	TGTGCCAGCACAGCTCACGGCCCACCCCTCCACTTT	CASTAHGPPLHF
-	TRBV2	TRBD1	TRBJ1-4	15	TGTGCCAGCAGGGGGACAGGGGCAGATGGAGAAAAACTGTTTTTT	CASRGTGADGEKLFF
many	TRBV7-8	-	TRBJ2-2	16	TGTGCCAGCAGCTCTATGGCTCTGGGGAACACCGGGGAGCTGTTTTTT	CASSSMALGNTGELFF
-	TRBV28	-	TRBJ1-2	14	TGTGCCAGCAGTTTATCCCGGGACCCCTATGGCTACACCTTC	CASSLSRDPYGYTF
-	TRBV5-4	TRBD2	TRBJ2-7	17	TGTGCCAGCAGCTTGGCCAACGGCGGGGGGTCAACCTACGAGCAGTACTTC	CASSLANGGGSTYEQYF
few	TRBV7-9	TRBD2	TRBJ2-5	18	TGTGCCAGCAGCTTTTATGGTCCTAGCGGGGCCTTCCAAGAGACCCAGTACTTC	CASSFYGPSGAFQETQYF
-	TRBV6-5	-	TRBJ2-7	15	TGTGCCAGCAGTTACTCCGAGGGGTCTCCCTACGAGCAGTACTTC	CASSYSEGSPYEQYF
few	TRBV10-3	-	TRBJ2-1	15	TGTGCCATCAGTGAGTCGGTGAGCTCCTACAATGAGCAGTTCTTC	CAISESVSSYNEQFF
few	TRBV11-3	-	TRBJ2-4	19	TGTGCCGGAATCGGAGGGGGGCGCGTAAACCAGAAAGCCAAAAACATTCAGTACTTC	CAGIGGGRVNQKAKNIQYF
-	TRBV12-3/TRBV12-4	TRBD2	TRBJ2-5	16	TGTGCCAGCAGTCGGACTAGCGGGGTATACCAAGAGACCCAGTACTTC	CASSRTSGVYQETQYF
many	TRBV7-8	TRBD1	TRBJ2-3	17	TGTGCCAGCAGCTTAGAGTCCCCAGGGGGTGGCACAGATACGCAGTATTTT	CASSLESPGGGTDTQYF
few	TRBV7-8	TRBD1	TRBJ1-2	15	TGTGCCAGCAGCTTTAGGGACAGGGCGGGCTATGGCTACACCTTC	CASSFRDRAGYGYTF
-	TRBV5-5	-	TRBJ2-7	16	TGTGCCAGCAGCTTTGTGGGGGGAACGGTCCCCTACAAGCAGTACTTC	CASSFVGGTVPYKQYF
-	TRBV20-1	-	TRBJ1-2	11	TGCAGTGCTAGCCGGAACTATGGCTACACCTTC	CSASRNYGYTF
few	TRBV7-9	TRBD1	TRBJ2-7	14	TGTGCCAGCAGCCCCCGGACAGGGGGTCCAGAGCAGTACTTC	CASSPRTGGPEQYF
-	TRBV6-2/TRBV6-3	-	TRBJ1-6	16	TGTGCCAGCAGTTACTCCCGCCAGGGGCTAAATTCACCCCTCCACTTT	CASSYSRQGLNSPLHF
many	TRBV12-3/TRBV12-4	TRBD1	TRBJ1-1	15	TGTGCCAGCAGTCCCCGACAGGGCCTGAACACTGAAGCTTTCTTT	CASSPRQGLNTEAFF
-	TRBV23-1	TRBD2	TRBJ2-7	16	TGCGCCAGCAGTCAGAGGAGACTAGCGAGTTTCTACGAGCAGTACTTC	CASSQRRLASFYEQYF
-	TRBV11-2	-	TRBJ1-1	12	TGTGCCAGCGCCAGGGTGAACACTGAAGCTTTCTTT	CASARVNTEAFF
-	TRBV19	-	TRBJ1-5	18	TGTGCCAGTACCCCTTTGGCAGGGGCGATTAATAGCAATCAGCCCCAGCATTTT	CASTPLAGAINSNQPQHF
-	TRBV19	-	TRBJ2-2	16	TGTGCCAGTAGTAGAGCGGCAACCGCGAACACCGGGGAGCTGTTTTTT	CASSRAATANTGELFF
once	TRBV19	-	TRBJ1-2	13	TGTGCCAGTGCCTCCGCCATAAGCGATGGCTACACCTTC	CASASAISDGYTF
-	TRBV5-6	TRBD2	TRBJ2-5	15	TGTGCCAGCAGCTCCGCAAGGGCGGGAGGGGAGACCCAGTACTTC	CASSSARAGGETQYF
many	TRBV7-2	TRBD1	TRBJ2-2	15	TGTGCCAGCAGCTTCACAGGGGCAACTTCCGGGGAGCTGTTTTTT	CASSFTGATSGELFF
few	TRBV12-3/TRBV12-4	-	TRBJ1-2	12	TGTGCCAGCCTCGGGGTGGGGTATGGCTACACCTTC	CASLGVGYGYTF
-	TRBV10-2	-	TRBJ2-7	17	TGCGCCAGCAGTGGACGAGATCAACGCAGTGGGTACTACGAGCAGTACTTC	CASSGRDQRSGYYEQYF
few	TRBV19	-	TRBJ1-2	11	TGTGCCAGCCAACTTAACTATGGCTACACCTTC	CASQLNYGYTF
few	TRBV28	-	TRBJ2-1	14	TGTGCCAGCAGTTCTCCCCAGCGCTACAATGAGCAGTTCTTC	CASSSPQRYNEQFF
-	TRBV28	-	TRBJ2-1	12	TGTGCCAGCAGGGGCAGGGACAATGAGCAGTTCTTC	CASRGRDNEQFF
once	TRBV20-1	TRBD1	TRBJ1-4	15	TGCAGTGCGCGCCGACAGGGATTCCTTAATGAAAAACTGTTTTTT	CSARRQGFLNEKLFF
many	TRBV2	-	TRBJ2-1	15	TGTGCCAGCAGACAGACGGGTAGCTCCTACAATGAGCAGTTCTTC	CASRQTGSSYNEQFF
many	TRBV11-2	-	TRBJ2-7	13	TGTGCCAGCAGCAACAAGAGAGGGTACGAGCAGTACTTC	CASSNKRGYEQYF
few	TRBV12-5	TRBD1	TRBJ2-1	17	TGTGCTAGTGGTTCGGGGACAGCCACTCTCTCCTACAATGAGCAGTTCTTC	CASGSGTATLSYNEQFF
-	TRBV29-1	-	TRBJ2-2	13	TGCAGCGTCCTGGGTCCCGACACCGGGGAGCTGTTTTTT	CSVLGPDTGELFF
-	TRBV6-2/TRBV6-3	TRBD2	TRBJ2-1	18	TGTGCCAGCAGTCAAACCGTCTCCCTAGCGGGGGGTTACAATGAGCAGTTCTTC	CASSQTVSLAGGYNEQFF
-	TRBV12-3/TRBV12-4	TRBD1	TRBJ2-2	15	TGTGCCAGCAGTTTTTCCGGGACAGCAACCGGGGAGCTGTTTTTT	CASSFSGTATGELFF
-	TRBV27	TRBD1	TRBJ2-1	16	TGTGCCAGCAGTTTCCGGACAGGGGGCTCCTACAATGAGCAGTTCTTC	CASSFRTGGSYNEQFF
-	TRBV11-2	TRBD1	TRBJ1-1	15	TGTGCCAGCAGCGCCATAAGCAGGGGGAACACTGAAGCTTTATTT	CASSAISRGNTEALF
few	TRBV4-3	TRBD1	TRBJ2-5	15	TGCGCCAGCAGCCAGCAGACAGGGCTGAGAGAGACCCAGTACTTC	CASSQQTGLRETQYF
-	TRBV2	-	TRBJ2-7	13	TGTGCCAGCAGACGGCAGCCTCGGAACGAGCAGTACTTC	CASRRQPRNEQYF
-	TRBV4-3	-	TRBJ1-3	16	TGCGCCAGCAGCCAAGAGACAGCATCCTCTGGAAACACCATATATTTT	CASSQETASSGNTIYF
few	TRBV7-2	-	TRBJ2-2	15	TGTGCCAGCAGCTTAGAGAACCCTAACACCGGGGAGCTGTTTTTT	CASSLENPNTGELFF
many	TRBV7-8	TRBD2	TRBJ2-5	15	TGTGCCAGCAGCTGGTCGGGAGGTGTCCAAGAGACCCAGTACTTC	CASSWSGGVQETQYF
few	TRBV5-4	-	TRBJ2-5	15	TGTGCCAGCAGCTTGGATCGGGGACCGACTAAGACCCAGTACTTC	CASSLDRGPTKTQYF
few	TRBV6-6	-	TRBJ1-1	14	TGTGCCAGCAGTGTTGGGGAGGGCGACACTGAAGCTTTCTTT	CASSVGEGDTEAFF
many	TRBV7-8	TRBD2	TRBJ2-1	20	TGTGCCAGCAGCTTTGGCAAGTCTAGCGGGGGGGCCAGCTCCTACAATGAGCAGTTCTTC	CASSFGKSSGGASSYNEQFF